These 15 T cell receptor beta chains came from one sample sequenced in a study of T cell responses to AZD1222 COVID-19 vaccine (dated by TCRdb to the early 2020s). The sample's time point label, in plain terms: about 28 days (+/-7) after the second vaccine dose. Library method: the immunoSEQ multiplex PCR assay. Here the immuneACCESS table is served through TCRdb, limited to in-frame sequences with V and J called. Missing clones are a known gap in these copies; in checked studies unresolved V genes cover under half, and the rest lacks a known reason. Present in this sample are 150,000 or so clones, about 91% of which were seen just once. The ten largest clones represent roughly 1.4% of the sample. The sequencing here drew on peripheral blood, taken 28 days after the second AZD1222 dose. These receptors were collected from an adult who received the AZD1222 COVID-19 vaccine.

To note about this clone: A read error may account for a junction end that differs from germline. This chain connects TRBV7-8 to TRBJ2-5; 7 bases match TRBD2. CDR1 is SGHVS and CDR2 is FQNEAQ in the germline V gene. The CDR3 is made up of 15 amino acids. CDR3: CASSLAAGVQETQYF. The DNA for the CDR3 is TGTGCCAGCAGCCTAGCGGCGGGGGTTCAAGAGACCCAGTACTTC.

CDR3 in DNA: TGTGCCAGCAACCTCCGCAATCTTGAGCAGTACTTC. Its protein is CASNLRNLEQYF. This sequence joins TRBV2 and TRBJ2-7; D is undetermined. This CDR3 region has 12 residues. CDR1 is SNHLY and CDR2 is FYNNEI in the germline V gene. The V end was cut by 7 bases, the J end by 7 bases, with 14 bases between. Based on the CDR3 plus reference TRBV2 and TRBJ2-7, the full variable domain is EPEVTQTPSHQVTQMGQEVILRCVPISNHLYFYWYRQILGQKVEFLVSFYNNEISEKSEIFDDQFSVERPDGSNFTLKIRSTKLEDSAMYFCASNLRNLEQYFGPGTRLTVT.

V and J are TRBV2 and TRBJ2-1, with 12 positions matching TRBD2. There are 20 residues in the CDR3. CDR1 and CDR2 (germline): SNHLY, FYNNEI. The trim removed 4 bases at V and 1 base at J, leaving 14 bases unmatched. The CDR3 DNA sequence: TGTGCCAGCAGTGGGAGCCCGGCGACTAGCGGGAGAAGTTCCTACAATGAGCAGTTCTTC. This codes for CASSGSPATSGRSSYNEQFF. Variable domain in full (rest from reference TRBV2 and TRBJ2-1): EPEVTQTPSHQVTQMGQEVILRCVPISNHLYFYWYRQILGQKVEFLVSFYNNEISEKSEIFDDQFSVERPDGSNFTLKIRSTKLEDSAMYFCASSGSPATSGRSSYNEQFFGPGTRLTVL.

This clone showed up just once. This chain connects TRBV19 to TRBJ2-1, with 11 bases fitting TRBD2. V lost 4 bases and J lost 7; bases outside the gene matches: 9. The length of the CDR3 is 16 residues. CDR1 LNHDA and CDR2 SQIVND come from the germline V gene (reference sequence). As DNA, the CDR3 is TGTGCCAGTAGTACTGTAGCGGGAGGGCCGGGGAATGAGCAGTTCTTC. Translation: CASSTVAGGPGNEQFF.

The J gene is TRBJ2-7, the V gene TRBV6-1; 8 nucleotides agree with TRBD1. The V segment lost 2 bases and the J segment 3 bases; nucleotides outside the gene matches: 9. Germline V gives CDR1 MNHNS, CDR2 SASEGT. The CDR3 extends over 16 amino acids. The CDR3 sequence: CASSERAGQAYYEQYF. The CDR3 DNA reads TGTGCCAGCAGTGAACGGGCGGGACAGGCCTACTACGAGCAGTACTTC.

The chain joins TRBV7-6 to TRBJ2-3; 11 positions match TRBD1. The CDR3 spans 15 residues. The junction had 7 bases not matched to a gene; V was cut back by 5 bases and J by 6 bases. Germline values: CDR1 SGHVS, CDR2 FNYEAQ. The CDR3 spells CASSPRDRGYDTQYF. The CDR3 nucleotides read TGTGCCAGCAGCCCCCGGGACAGGGGGTACGATACGCAGTATTTT. Full variable domain (outside the CDR3, taken from reference TRBV7-6 and TRBJ2-3): GAGVSQSPRYKVTKRGQDVALRCDPISGHVSLYWYRQALGQGPEFLTYFNYEAQQDKSGLPNDRFSAERPEGSISTLTIQRTEQRDSAMYRCASSPRDRGYDTQYFGPGTRLTVL.

V is TRBV7-3 and J is TRBJ1-3; possible D gene TRBD1, 5 bases. With 5 bases removed from V and 6 bases from J, the gap between germline ends came to 11 bases. The CDR3 loop spans 13 amino acids. Germline CDR1 is SGHTA and CDR2 is FQGTGA. The CDR3 protein is CASSPLGANTIYF. In DNA form, the CDR3 reads TGTGCCAGCAGCCCGCTTGGGGCAAACACCATATATTTT.

The chain is built from TRBV9 and TRBJ1-2, with D hard to call. Per germline, CDR1 SGDLS and CDR2 YYNGEE. The CDR3 totals 11 residues. Trimming took 1 base from V and 2 from J, leaving 0 bases between them. The CDR3 loop is CASSVNYGYTF. In DNA, the CDR3 is TGTGCCAGCAGCGTAAACTATGGCTACACCTTC.

The CDR3 DNA reads TGCAGCGTTGACAGGGGACTAGCTAACTATGGCTACACCTTC. This translates into CSVDRGLANYGYTF. V and J are TRBV29-1 and TRBJ1-2; D might be TRBD1 (6 bases). Trimming cost V 3 bases and J 0 bases, with 11 bases left between them. There are 14 residues in the CDR3. The germline CDR1 and CDR2 sequences are SQVTM and ANQGSEA.

This chain uses TRBV29-1 with TRBJ2-1, with D tentatively TRBD2 (6 bases). The CDR3 spans 14 residues. V dropped 5 bases and J dropped 9 bases, with 20 bases sitting between them. Per the germline V gene, CDR1 is SQVTM and CDR2 is ANQGSEA. The CDR3 spells CSVQTGTAHSEQFF. CDR3 nucleotide sequence: TGCAGCGTTCAAACCGGGACTGCCCACAGTGAGCAGTTCTTC.

V is TRBV29-1 and J is TRBJ1-1, with TRBD1 matching 7 bases. The germline V gene has CDR1 SQVTM and CDR2 ANQGSEA. V gave up 4 bases and J gave up 8 bases; unmatched junction bases: 4. The CDR3 has 11 residues. Written as DNA, the CDR3 is TGCAGCGTTGCCCGGGACAGAGAAGCTTTCTTT. Its protein is CSVARDREAFF.

The chain uses TRBV28 and TRBJ1-5; D is perhaps TRBD1 (6 bases). The CDR3 spans 15 residues. The ends were cut back, 6 bases at V and 7 bases at J, with 19 bases in the middle. Germline V gene data show CDR1 as MDHEN and CDR2 as SYDVKM. The CDR3 sequence: CASSQGRGIGQPQHF. The CDR3 DNA is TGTGCCAGCAGCCAAGGGAGGGGGATTGGACAGCCCCAGCATTTT.

J is TRBJ1-6 and V is TRBV16; D is ambiguous. The CDR3 has 16 amino acids. Germline V gene lookup returns CDR1 KGHSY and CDR2 FQNENV. Trimming took 5 bases from V and 7 from J, leaving 18 bases between them. The CDR3 loop reads CASSARPGGNNSPLHF. CDR3 nucleotides: TGTGCCAGCAGCGCCCGGCCGGGAGGGAACAATTCACCCCTCCACTTT.

The chain recombines TRBV2 with TRBJ2-1; D is undetermined. V gave up 3 bases and J gave up 4 bases, with 7 bases separating them. The germline gives CDR1 SNHLY, CDR2 FYNNEI. The CDR3 runs to 13 residues. CDR3 sequence reads: CASSDRQYNEQFF. In DNA, the CDR3 is TGTGCCAGCAGTGACAGGCAGTACAATGAGCAGTTCTTC.

The chain joins TRBV20-1 to TRBJ2-3, with TRBD2 matching over 9 bases. With 3 bases clipped from V and 0 bases from J, the junction kept 13 bases outside the gene matches. This CDR3 is built from 18 residues. CDR1 is DFQATT and CDR2 is SNEGSKA in the germline V gene (reference sequence). CDR3 region: CSASRLASGATSTDTQYF. CDR3 nucleotides: TGCAGTGCTAGTCGGTTGGCTAGCGGGGCGACTAGCACAGATACGCAGTATTTT.